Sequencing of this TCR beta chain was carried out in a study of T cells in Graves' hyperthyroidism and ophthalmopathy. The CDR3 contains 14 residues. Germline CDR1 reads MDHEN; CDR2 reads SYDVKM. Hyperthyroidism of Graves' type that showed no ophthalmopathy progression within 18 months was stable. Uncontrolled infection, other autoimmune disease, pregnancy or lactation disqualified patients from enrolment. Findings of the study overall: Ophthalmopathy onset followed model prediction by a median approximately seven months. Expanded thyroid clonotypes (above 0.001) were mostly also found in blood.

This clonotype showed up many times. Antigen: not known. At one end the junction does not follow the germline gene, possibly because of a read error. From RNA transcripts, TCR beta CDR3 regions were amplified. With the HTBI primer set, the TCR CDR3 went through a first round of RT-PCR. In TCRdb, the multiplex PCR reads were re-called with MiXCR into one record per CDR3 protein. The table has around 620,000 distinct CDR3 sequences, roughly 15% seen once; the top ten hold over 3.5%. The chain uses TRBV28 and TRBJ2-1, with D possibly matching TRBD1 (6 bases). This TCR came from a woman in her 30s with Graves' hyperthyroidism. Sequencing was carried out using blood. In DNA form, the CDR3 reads TGTGCCAGCAGTTTTCAAGGGGGTTACATTGAGCAGTTCTTC. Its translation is CASSFQGGYIEQFF.